Listed below are T cell receptor beta chains from one sample, sequenced in a study of blood T cell repertoires in COVID-19. The protocol was immunoSEQ multiplex PCR, while the TCRdb copy is restricted to in-frame clones and leaves out a portion. The top ten hold around 10% of the sample, which has under 200,000 clones, approximately 85% seen once. The sample comprised peripheral blood. All receptors derive from an elderly woman with acute or convalescent COVID-19. Each CDR3 is given with its conserved first and last residue. A D gene is named only where the DNA matches it firmly. Rows may omit the clone size; those that give it use once, few, many or a size class.

j_call,clone_size,d_call,v_call,cdr3_nt,cdr3_aa
TRBJ2-5,once,NA,TRBV7-2,TGTGCCAGCAGCTTACGTGTGGTCGGAGAGACCCAGTACTTC,CASSLRVVGETQYF
TRBJ2-1,NA,TRBD2,TRBV9,TGTGCCAGCAGCTTAGTGGCTAGCGGGAGGGGGATCTCCTACAATGAGCAGTTCTTC,CASSLVASGRGISYNEQFF
TRBJ2-7,NA,TRBD2,TRBV9,TGTGCCAGCAGCGTACTAGCGGAGCCCTACGAGCAGTACTTC,CASSVLAEPYEQYF
TRBJ2-7,NA,NA,TRBV5-1,TGCGCCAGCAGCCGCAATCAGGGCTCCTACGAGCAGTACTTC,CASSRNQGSYEQYF
TRBJ1-4,NA,TRBD1,TRBV29-1,TGCAGCGCCCTCGACAGGGGGCGAGGAAGTGAAAAACTGTTTTTT,CSALDRGRGSEKLFF
TRBJ2-1,NA,TRBD1,TRBV9,TGTGCCAGCAGCGCACGGGACAGTTTCAATGAGCAGTTCTTC,CASSARDSFNEQFF
TRBJ2-3,NA,NA,TRBV5-1,TGCGCCAGCAGCTTGGAGGGGGGGCTCAGCACAGATACGCAGTATTTT,CASSLEGGLSTDTQYF
TRBJ2-3,NA,TRBD2,TRBV30,TGTGCCTGGAGTAGGGGGACTAGCGAAACAGATACGCAGTATTTT,CAWSRGTSETDTQYF
TRBJ1-2,NA,NA,TRBV4-1,TGCGCCAGCAGAGACCGACCGGGTGGCTACACCTTC,CASRDRPGGYTF
TRBJ2-1,few,NA,TRBV7-9,TGTGCCAGCAGCTTAGGAGCGGCAGGGGCAAATGAGCAGTTCTTC,CASSLGAAGANEQFF
TRBJ1-2,NA,NA,TRBV19,TGTGCCAGCCGTCCAGCCCAGGGGAACTATGGCTACACCTTC,CASRPAQGNYGYTF
TRBJ2-7,NA,TRBD1,TRBV18,TGTGCCAGCTCACCACCGGGACAGGGCAGGTACGAGCAGTACTTC,CASSPPGQGRYEQYF
TRBJ1-2,NA,TRBD1,TRBV7-9,TGTGCCAGCGGGGTTTCCGGGACAGGGTCCCCTGGCTACACCTTC,CASGVSGTGSPGYTF
TRBJ1-6,NA,TRBD1,TRBV3-1/TRBV3-2,TGTGCCAGCAACACCGGGACAGGGATTAATAATTCACCCCTCCACTTT,CASNTGTGINNSPLHF
TRBJ1-6,NA,NA,TRBV5-1,TGCGCCAGCAGCTTGGGACTGAACTATAATTCACCCCTCCACTTT,CASSLGLNYNSPLHF
TRBJ2-3,many,NA,TRBV5-1,TGCGCCAGCAGCTTGGCACTTACAGGTGGGACAGATACGCAGTATTTT,CASSLALTGGTDTQYF
TRBJ2-5,NA,NA,TRBV7-2,TGTGCCAGCAGCTTAAGGGGGACCTCCGGGTGGGAGACCCAGTACTTC,CASSLRGTSGWETQYF
TRBJ1-5,few,NA,TRBV19,TGTGCCAGTAGTATTTCTCGGGAGCGGCAGCCCCAGCATTTT,CASSISRERQPQHF
TRBJ2-5,NA,TRBD2,TRBV9,TGTGCCAGCACCCCCAGGGGTAGCGGGGGTGAGACCCAGTACTTC,CASTPRGSGGETQYF
TRBJ1-4,NA,NA,TRBV12-3/TRBV12-4,TGTGCCAGCAGCCAGGGAGAAAAACTGTTTTTT,CASSQGEKLFF
TRBJ2-1,few,NA,TRBV5-1,TGCGCCAGCAGCTTGGATCGGGGTAACAATGAGCAGTTCTTC,CASSLDRGNNEQFF
TRBJ1-1,NA,NA,TRBV15,TGTGCCACCAGCAGAGGACTGGACACTGAAGCTTTCTTT,CATSRGLDTEAFF
TRBJ1-2,NA,NA,TRBV7-2,TGTGCCAGCAGCTACGGACAGACGTCTAACTATGGCTACACCTTC,CASSYGQTSNYGYTF
TRBJ2-2,few,NA,TRBV5-4,TGTGCCAGCAGTCCCGGGGGTGGCACCGGGGAGCTGTTTTTT,CASSPGGGTGELFF
TRBJ1-4,NA,NA,TRBV19,TGTGCCAGTAGTATAGGGCAGAACAATGAAAAACTGTTTTTT,CASSIGQNNEKLFF
TRBJ2-7,once,NA,TRBV9,TGTGCCAGCAGCGTAGACCAGGGCACCTACGAGCAGTACTTC,CASSVDQGTYEQYF
TRBJ2-5,NA,NA,TRBV7-7,TGTGCCAGCAGCCCGGGGTCCCAACGGACCCAAGAGACCCAGTACTTC,CASSPGSQRTQETQYF
TRBJ2-7,NA,TRBD2,TRBV2,TGTGCCAGCAGTGAGGGACTAGTCCCCAACGAGCAGTACTTC,CASSEGLVPNEQYF
TRBJ1-4,NA,NA,TRBV19,TGTGCCAGTAACCCGACAGTTCTTAATGAAAAACTGTTTTTT,CASNPTVLNEKLFF
TRBJ2-7,NA,TRBD1,TRBV30,TGTGCCTGGGGCAGGGGGCTTCCCTACGAGCAGTACTTC,CAWGRGLPYEQYF
TRBJ2-1,NA,NA,TRBV12-5,TGTGCTAGTGGTTTGGTACGCTCGGACAATGAGCAGTTCTTC,CASGLVRSDNEQFF
TRBJ2-3,NA,NA,TRBV5-4,TGTGCCACCCCGGCGGAGGGTCCCACAGATACGCAGTATTTT,CATPAEGPTDTQYF
TRBJ1-5,NA,TRBD1,TRBV30,TGTGCCTGGAGTGGGGGACAGGGCCCTTATAGCAATCAGCCCCAGCATTTT,CAWSGGQGPYSNQPQHF
TRBJ1-2,NA,TRBD1,TRBV5-4,TGTGCCAGCAGCCCGGGAGGGACAGGGAAGAGACCATCTGGCTATGGCTACACCTTC,CASSPGGTGKRPSGYGYTF
TRBJ1-2,few,NA,TRBV12-5,TGTGCTAGTGGTTTGTCGGGGTTCGGTGGCTACACCTTC,CASGLSGFGGYTF